This T cell receptor beta chain was retrieved from a study of regulatory T cells in long-lasting Graves disease. Assembly of TCR beta libraries relied on iRepertoire HTBI primers together with Arm-PCR of CDR3 regions. A single record per CDR3 protein comes from TCRdb applying MiXCR to the multiplex PCR reads. Seen here are about 470,000 distinct CDR3 sequences, around 21% observed once, and the top ten hold 7% to 10%. Noted time point: persistent/refractory GD, antithyroid drugs over 5 years with positive TRAb. Following extraction of RNA from PBMCs, that RNA was used to make the TCR library. The material sequenced was peripheral blood mononuclear cells (PBMCs), taken when the disease was refractory, from a patient treated with antithyroid drugs. This sequence was found in a female donor with Graves disease.

The CDR3 reads CASSSTGGRSSYEQYF. DNA for the CDR3: TGTGCCAGCAGCTCAACAGGGGGCCGGAGCTCCTACGAGCAGTACTTC. J is TRBJ2-7 and V is TRBV7-9, with 9 bases fitting TRBD1. J lost 0 bases, V lost 4 bases, and 7 bases had no gene match. CDR1 and CDR2 (germline): SEHNR, FQNEAQ (reference sequence). CDR3 length: 16 residues.